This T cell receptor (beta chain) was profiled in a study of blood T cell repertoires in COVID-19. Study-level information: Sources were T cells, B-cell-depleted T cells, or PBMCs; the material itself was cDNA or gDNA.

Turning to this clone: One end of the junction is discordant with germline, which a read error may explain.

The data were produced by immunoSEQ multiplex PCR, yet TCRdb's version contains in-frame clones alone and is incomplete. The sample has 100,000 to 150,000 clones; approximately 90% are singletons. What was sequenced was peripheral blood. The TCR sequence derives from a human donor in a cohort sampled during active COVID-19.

This chain's CDR3 is CASSLRTGGGDTQYF. The DNA of the CDR3 is TGTGCTAGCAGCTTGAGGACAGGGGGAGGCGATACGCAGTATTTT. J is TRBJ2-3 and V is TRBV7-7; TRBD1 matches at 10 bases. Germline V lookup: CDR1 SSHAT, CDR2 FNYEAQ (reference sequence). CDR3 size: 15 residues.